What follows is one TCR beta chain and its context. This record belongs to a study of cytomegalovirus exposure and HLA in healthy donors. Trimming stripped 0 bases from V and 5 bases from J, with 19 bases between. This CDR3 has 18 residues. From germline, CDR1 is ENHRY and CDR2 SYGVKD. PCR amplification relied on 60 Vbeta primers (plus 13 Jbeta primers). TCRdb's copy holds only in-frame clones and misses some; the assay was immunoSEQ multiplex PCR. The sample carries around 200,000 clones, about two thirds recorded once. The sequence derives from a man aged 35-49 years in good health and CMV-seropositive. The specimen was PBMCs. The chain combines TRBV10-3 with TRBJ1-4; D ambiguous. CDR3 bases: TGTGCCATCAGTGAGTCGATTGCAGCGGCAGACCCAAATGAAAAACTGTTTTTT. This translates into CAISESIAAADPNEKLFF.